This T cell receptor (beta chain) was sequenced during a study of regulatory T cells in long-lasting Graves disease. Study-wide background: Treatment with antithyroid drugs for over 5 years, together with positive TSH receptor antibodies, meant persistent Graves' disease. Findings and caveats of the study: Newly diagnosed patients shared 1,000 or so public clonotypes; persistent patients shared more than 2,500.

To make TCR beta libraries, researchers used iRepertoire HTBI primers and Arm-PCR of CDR3 regions. Via MiXCR, TCRdb re-called the multiplex PCR reads, giving one row per CDR3 protein. The sample lists a few hundred thousand distinct CDR3 sequences; 21% were seen once. The CDR3 consists of 16 residues. Trimming took off 3 bases at V and 6 bases at J, with 17 bases between the two ends. The germline V gene encodes CDR1 KGHSH and CDR2 LQKENI. Concerning this clonotype itself: Its specificity is not known.

Time point: persistent/refractory GD, antithyroid drugs over 5 years with positive TRAb. There was RNA extracted from PBMCs, and the TCR library was made from it. Under American Thyroid Association guidelines, Graves' disease was diagnosed. Staff drew roughly 10 milliliters of peripheral blood into EDTA tubes. Sequenced here: peripheral blood mononuclear cells (PBMCs), sampled when the disease was refractory, from a patient treated with antithyroid drugs. This chain uses TRBV18 with TRBJ1-4, with D unresolved. The origin of this receptor is a female donor with Graves disease. CDR3 coding DNA: TGTGCCAGCTCACCCGGCCGATTGGGCGCAGATGAAAAACTGTTTTTT. Protein sequence: CASSPGRLGADEKLFF. The variable domain in full, with the rest retrieved from reference TRBV18 and TRBJ1-4, is NAGVMQNPRHLVRRRGQEARLRCSPMKGHSHVYWYRQLPEEGLKFMVYLQKENIIDESGMPKERFSAEFPKEGPSILRIQQVVRGDSAAYFCASSPGRLGADEKLFFGSGTQLSVL.